What follows are 26 T cell receptor beta chains derived from one specimen sequenced in a study of blood T cell repertoires in COVID-19. Libraries were prepared by immunoSEQ multiplex PCR; TCRdb keeps only in-frame clonotypes and omits some of them. The sample records 250,000 to 300,000 clones, about nine tenths being singletons. The sequencing sample was made of peripheral blood. The receptors stem from a woman in her thirties or forties who had recovered from COVID-19.

The chain recombines TRBV7-9 with TRBJ2-7; the D gene is possibly TRBD2 (6 bases). The germline CDR1 and CDR2 sequences are SEHNR and FQNEAQ (reference sequence). With 0 bases removed from V and 0 bases from J, the gap between germline ends came to 9 bases. This CDR3 contains 15 residues. The CDR3 DNA follows: TGTGCCAGCAGCTTAGCGGAGGGGAGCTCCTACGAGCAGTACTTC. Protein product: CASSLAEGSSYEQYF.

In DNA form, the CDR3 reads TGTGCCAGCAGCCGGGGAGGGTTGGAGGGCGAGACCCAGTACTTC. Translated: CASSRGGLEGETQYF. The J gene is TRBJ2-5, the V gene TRBV2; TRBD2 aligns across 7 bases. V dropped 6 bases and J dropped 5; count of bases not matched to a gene: 12. The CDR3 runs to 15 residues. Germline CDR1 is SNHLY and CDR2 is FYNNEI.

This rearrangement joins TRBV21-1 to TRBJ2-7; the table's D call of TRBD2 was not tested on the DNA. TRBV21-1 is labeled a pseudogene. The CDR3 runs 17 residues. Here the CDR3 reads CASSARLAGGPPYEQYF. The CDR3, as DNA: TGTGCCAGCAGCGCCCGACTAGCGGGAGGACCCCCCTACGAGCAGTACTTC.

The genes are TRBV5-4 and TRBJ2-1; TRBD2 matches at 7 bases. This CDR3 has 17 residues. Losses at the gene ends were 3 bases for V and 3 bases for J; bases not matched to a gene: 12. CDR1 is SGHNT, CDR2 YYREEE, per germline (reference sequence). DNA for the CDR3: TGTGCCAGCAGCTCCCGGCTTCTGACTAGCCTCTACAATGAGCAGTTCTTC. Protein sequence: CASSSRLLTSLYNEQFF.

This clone was counted between two and nine times. The J gene is TRBJ2-7, the V gene TRBV28; maybe TRBD1 (7 bases). V lost 7 bases and J 2 bases, leaving 18 bases between the germline ends. Germline V gene lookup returns CDR1 MDHEN and CDR2 SYDVKM. CDR3 length equals 15 residues. CDR3 loop: CASIQGGDSAYEQYF. CDR3 DNA sequence: TGTGCCAGCATCCAAGGCGGGGACAGCGCCTACGAGCAGTACTTC.

The J gene is TRBJ1-1, the V gene TRBV7-3, with a possible D match to TRBD1 (5 bases). Trimming pared 2 bases from V and 3 bases from J, leaving 10 bases between. From germline, CDR1 is SGHTA and CDR2 FQGTGA. The length of the CDR3 is 14 residues. The CDR3 reads CASSLGGSHTEAFF. The DNA for the CDR3 is TGTGCCAGCAGCTTAGGGGGGAGCCACACTGAAGCTTTCTTT.

V gene TRBV29-1 combines with J gene TRBJ2-1, with TRBD2 as a possible D gene (6 bases). The CDR3 length is 11 residues. Deletions cut 6 bases from V and 7 bases from J, with 10 bases between. CDR1 SQVTM and CDR2 ANQGSEA come from the germline V gene. CDR3 sequence reads: CSVAGRNEQFF. CDR3 nucleotides: TGCAGCGTGGCAGGGAGGAATGAGCAGTTCTTC.

This clone was seen more than once but under ten times. The chain recombines TRBV28 with TRBJ1-5; no clear D gene. V was pared by 5 bases and J by 1 base, with 15 bases between. Germline lookup yields CDR1 MDHEN and CDR2 SYDVKM. The CDR3 has 16 residues. The CDR3 sequence is CASSVGHSMSNQPQHF. Written as DNA, the CDR3 is TGTGCCAGCAGTGTAGGCCACAGTATGAGCAATCAGCCCCAGCATTTT.

The V gene is TRBV6-4, the J gene TRBJ1-4, with D uncertain. CDR1 and CDR2 (germline): MRHNA, SNTAGT. The CDR3 has 13 residues. V lost 4 bases and J lost 7, with 10 bases in between. The DNA for the CDR3 is TGTGCCAGCAGTGGTCAGGTTAGTGAAAAACTGTTTTTT. Translated: CASSGQVSEKLFF.

The V call is TRBV24-1, the J call TRBJ2-1; 13 nucleotides line up with TRBD2. The ends lost 3 bases at V and 9 bases at J; junction bases unmatched: 7. This CDR3 has 16 amino acids. The germline gives CDR1 KGHDR, CDR2 SFDVKD. In nucleotides, the CDR3 is TGTGCCACCAGTGATCCGGGACTAGCGGGAACGGGTGAGCAGTTCTTC. Amino acid sequence: CATSDPGLAGTGEQFF.

V is TRBV7-9 and J is TRBJ2-1, with D perhaps matching TRBD1 (6 bases). The CDR3 is 12 amino acids. Germline V gives CDR1 SEHNR, CDR2 FQNEAQ (reference sequence). V was trimmed by 5 bases and J by 8 bases, leaving 10 bases between them. The CDR3 nucleotides read TGTGCCAGCAGCCCCAGGGGTGATGAGCAGTTCTTC. Protein: CASSPRGDEQFF.

The chain employs TRBV9 and TRBJ2-7; TRBD1 might be the D (6 bases). V was trimmed by 4 bases and J by 2 bases, leaving 10 bases between them. Looked up from germline, CDR1 is SGDLS and CDR2 is YYNGEE. The CDR3 spans 13 residues. The CDR3 DNA reads as TGTGCCAGCAGCAAACGGGACACCTACGAGCAGTACTTC. Translating it yields CASSKRDTYEQYF.

This chain links TRBV30 with TRBJ2-3; D is unresolved. Germline assignment: CDR1 GTSNPN and CDR2 SVGIG (reference sequence). CDR3 length: 13 amino acids. V shed 1 base and J shed 0 bases, with 5 bases lying between them. The CDR3 DNA sequence: TGTGCCTGGAGTGCAAAAAGCACAGATACGCAGTATTTT. Protein: CAWSAKSTDTQYF.

The chain's CDR3 is CATSDPGQGDYTF. The CDR3 region has the DNA TGTGCCACCAGTGACCCGGGACAGGGGGACTACACCTTC. The chain joins TRBV24-1 to TRBJ1-2, with 11 bases fitting TRBD1. Germline CDR1 reads KGHDR; CDR2 reads SFDVKD. V trimming: 4 bases; J trimming: 10 bases; junction bases outside the gene matches: 4. The length of the CDR3 is 13 residues.

The chain uses TRBV10-3 and TRBJ1-2, with TRBD1 identical over 10 bases. Germline V gene data show CDR1 as ENHRY and CDR2 as SYGVKD. The length of the CDR3 is 13 residues. J lost 8 bases, V lost 3 bases, and 3 bases had no gene match. CDR3 sequence (DNA): TGTGCCATCAGTGAAAGGACAGGGGGGGGCTACACCTTC. This translates into CAISERTGGGYTF.

This chain joins TRBV9 and TRBJ1-2; D uncertain. Germline V gives CDR1 SGDLS, CDR2 YYNGEE. Trimming took off 2 bases at V and 1 base at J, with 6 bases between the two ends. The CDR3 has 13 amino acids. The CDR3 bases are TGTGCCAGCAGCGTGGGCTTTAACTATGGCTACACCTTC. Amino acid sequence: CASSVGFNYGYTF.

The chain has TRBV6-5 and TRBJ1-4; D might be TRBD1 (6 bases). The germline gives CDR1 MNHEY, CDR2 SVGAGI. The CDR3 consists of 15 residues. The V and J ends lost 6 bases and 0 bases respectively, with 11 bases between them. For the CDR3, the DNA is TGTGCCAGCAGAGAGACAGGCTCAACTAATGAAAAACTGTTTTTT. Amino acid sequence: CASRETGSTNEKLFF.

The chain has TRBV24-1 and TRBJ2-3, with a tentative D call TRBD1 (5 bases). Trimming left V 1 base short and J 2 bases short, with 12 bases between. In germline, CDR1 is KGHDR, CDR2 SFDVKD. This CDR3 spans 16 amino acids. The CDR3 is CATSDFRLGDTDTQYF. The CDR3 region has the DNA TGTGCCACCAGTGATTTTCGGCTAGGGGACACAGATACGCAGTATTTT.

Comment on this clone: A much larger clone differs from this one at a single base, so this may be a read error. V is TRBV5-6 and J is TRBJ2-3; 9 bases are a match to TRBD1. Germline values: CDR1 SGHDT, CDR2 YYEEEE. With 2 bases clipped from V and 1 base from J, the junction kept 2 bases outside the gene matches. This CDR3 region has 15 residues. The CDR3 nucleotides read TGTGCCAGCAGCTTCCGGGACAGGGGCACAGATACGCAGTATTTT. Translation: CASSFRDRGTDTQYF.

The sample holds a few counts of this clone. This chain's CDR3 is CSASRVTSGQETQYF. The DNA of the CDR3 is TGCAGTGCTAGTAGGGTGACTAGCGGACAAGAGACCCAGTACTTC. The genes are TRBV20-1 and TRBJ2-5; 9 bases align to TRBD2. The CDR3 consists of 15 residues. With 3 bases clipped from V and 2 bases from J, the junction kept 7 bases outside the gene matches. The germline V gene has CDR1 DFQATT and CDR2 SNEGSKA (reference sequence).

A note on this clone: The same CDR3 is also encoded by other DNA sequences in this sample. The rearrangement links TRBV7-2 to TRBJ2-3, with D unresolved. CDR1 and CDR2 from the germline V gene are SGHTA and FQGNSA. CDR3 length: 13 residues. V lost 1 base, J lost 2 bases, and 4 bases lay in between. CDR3 coding DNA: TGTGCCAGCAGCTTAGGGCCCACAGATACGCAGTATTTT. It specifies CASSLGPTDTQYF. The full variable domain, its missing parts supplied by reference TRBV7-2 and TRBJ2-3, is GAGVSQSPSNKVTEKGKDVELRCDPISGHTALYWYRQSLGQGLEFLIYFQGNSAPDKSGLPSDRFSAERTGGSVSTLTIQRTQQEDSAVYLCASSLGPTDTQYFGPGTRLTVL.

This sequence joins TRBV5-6 and TRBJ2-5; D possibly corresponds to TRBD1 (6 bases). The germline CDR1 and CDR2 sequences are SGHDT and YYEEEE. Between the trimmed V and J ends, which lost 4 bases and 3 bases, there was a span of 16 bases. The CDR3 sequence is 15 residues long. CDR3 coding DNA: TGTGCCAGCAGCCCGGGGACACAAGAGGAAGAGACCCAGTACTTC. Its protein product is CASSPGTQEEETQYF.

This sequence joins TRBV27 and TRBJ1-1; possibly TRBD1 for D (5 bases). Germline values: CDR1 MNHEY, CDR2 SMNVEV (reference sequence). Trimming removed 0 bases at V and 5 bases at J, with 10 bases between. The CDR3 totals 14 residues. CDR3 DNA: TGTGCCAGCAGTTTATCAGGGGTAGGAACTGAAGCTTTCTTT. Translation: CASSLSGVGTEAFF.

The chain couples TRBV15 to TRBJ2-1; TRBD2 aligns across 7 bases. Germline CDR1 is LNHNV and CDR2 is YYDKDF (reference sequence). This CDR3 comprises 17 residues. V shed 3 bases, J shed 9 bases, and the junction held 17 bases outside the gene matches. The CDR3 spells CATSSSDGDGRRSEQFF. The CDR3 DNA sequence: TGTGCCACCAGCAGCTCAGACGGGGACGGGAGGCGTTCTGAGCAGTTCTTC.

This chain connects TRBV5-1 to TRBJ2-1; 7 bases are a match to TRBD1. The V gene end was trimmed by 4 bases and the J gene end by 3 bases; junction bases not matched to a gene: 4. Germline loops: CDR1 SGHRS, CDR2 YFSETQ. This CDR3 has 14 residues. CDR3 DNA: TGCGCCAGCAGCCGCGACAGGGACTACAATGAGCAGTTCTTC. Its protein is CASSRDRDYNEQFF.

Only one count was recorded for this clone. The V call is TRBV9, the J call TRBJ2-5; 7 bases are shared with TRBD2. Looked up from germline, CDR1 is SGDLS and CDR2 is YYNGEE. With 3 bases clipped from V and 0 bases from J, the junction kept 11 bases outside the gene matches. There are 17 residues in the CDR3. The CDR3 sequence: CASSARRGEGDQETQYF. The CDR3 coding sequence is TGTGCCAGCAGCGCAAGACGGGGGGAAGGAGACCAAGAGACCCAGTACTTC. Together with reference TRBV9 and TRBJ2-5, the CDR3 gives the full variable domain: DSGVTQTPKHLITATGQRVTLRCSPRSGDLSVYWYQQSLDQGLQFLIQYYNGEERAKGNILERFSAQQFPDLHSELNLSSLELGDSALYFCASSARRGEGDQETQYFGPGTRLLVL.